Listed below are T cell receptor beta chains from one sample, sequenced in a study of CD8 T cells in ankylosing spondylitis. TCRdb passed the 5' RACE reads through MiXCR, listing each CDR3 protein once. The table includes 500,000 to 550,000 distinct CDR3 sequences, roughly 12% detected once. Source material: blood, either unsorted or a sorted T cell fraction (not recorded which). The receptors stem from a male donor with ankylosing spondylitis. Each CDR3 is given with its conserved first and last residue. The order of the fields is V gene, clone size, J gene, D gene, CDR3 protein, CDR3 DNA. A D gene is named only where the DNA matches it firmly. Clone size is not always given. Where it is, it says once, few, many or a class for expanded clones.

TRBV29-1	few	TRBJ2-3	TRBD1	CSVNRGHTDTQYF	TGCAGCGTTAACAGGGGCCACACAGATACGCAGTATTTT
TRBV20-1	few	TRBJ1-2	.	CSAKPNQSRGYTF	TGCAGTGCCAAACCGAACCAGTCGCGAGGCTACACCTTC
TRBV10-3	many	TRBJ2-1	TRBD2	CATETSGRYNEQFF	TGTGCCACAGAGACTAGCGGGAGGTACAATGAGCAGTTCTTC
TRBV20-1	few	TRBJ2-7	TRBD1	CSATRDRGYEQYF	TGCAGTGCTACCCGGGACAGGGGTTACGAGCAGTACTTC
TRBV20-1	many	TRBJ2-1	TRBD2	CSAGRLAAVNEQFF	TGCAGTGCTGGGCGGCTAGCGGCGGTAAATGAGCAGTTCTTC
TRBV15	few	TRBJ2-6	.	CATSRDPGTGANVLTF	TGTGCCACCAGCAGAGATCCCGGGACTGGGGCCAACGTCCTGACTTTC
TRBV24-1	many	TRBJ2-1	.	CATSDPGAEQFF	TGTGCCACCAGTGATCCCGGCGCTGAGCAGTTCTTC
TRBV29-1	.	TRBJ2-1	TRBD2	CSGRGGLAVYNEQFF	TGCAGCGGGCGGGGGGGACTAGCGGTATACAATGAGCAGTTCTTC
TRBV9	few	TRBJ2-1	TRBD1	CASSYRQGAYNEQFF	TGTGCCAGCAGCTACAGACAGGGGGCCTACAATGAGCAGTTCTTC
TRBV6-2/TRBV6-3	.	TRBJ1-5	.	CASSRTGINQPQHF	TGTGCCAGCAGTCGGACCGGGATCAATCAGCCCCAGCATTTT
TRBV20-1	.	TRBJ2-1	TRBD2	CSARLVELAGHPLNEQFF	TGCAGTGCTAGACTCGTCGAATTAGCGGGACACCCCCTGAATGAGCAGTTCTTC
TRBV10-1	few	TRBJ2-1	.	CASSELYGSAGNEQFF	TGCGCCAGCAGTGAGCTATACGGCTCGGCCGGGAATGAGCAGTTCTTC
TRBV15	.	TRBJ2-1	TRBD2	CATSRDLAGVGVGHEQFF	TGTGCCACCAGCAGAGATCTAGCGGGAGTTGGGGTGGGTCATGAGCAGTTCTTC
TRBV3-1	.	TRBJ2-1	TRBD2	CASSQVAGAHNEQFF	TGTGCCAGCAGCCAAGTTGCGGGAGCGCACAATGAGCAGTTCTTC
TRBV7-9	.	TRBJ2-1	.	CASSLGQGWNEQFF	TGTGCCAGCAGCTTAGGGCAGGGTTGGAATGAGCAGTTCTTC
TRBV11-2	many	TRBJ2-7	TRBD1	CASRPIRGTGSHEQYF	TGTGCCAGCAGACCCATCCGTGGGACAGGGTCCCACGAGCAGTACTTC
TRBV2	.	TRBJ1-2	.	CASSLENQGHGYTF	TGTGCCAGCAGTCTAGAAAACCAGGGACATGGCTACACCTTC
TRBV5-5	.	TRBJ2-1	.	CASSAGGVSALTYNEQFF	TGTGCCAGCAGCGCAGGAGGCGTCAGCGCCCTTACCTACAATGAGCAGTTCTTC
TRBV7-8	many	TRBJ2-2	TRBD2	CASTPGGGHSPGELFF	TGTGCCAGCACCCCGGGGGGGGGCCATTCCCCCGGGGAGCTGTTTTTT
TRBV29-1	.	TRBJ2-2	.	CSATAQGNTGELFF	TGCAGCGCCACAGCCCAGGGGAACACCGGGGAGCTGTTTTTT
TRBV2	.	TRBJ2-7	.	CASSAYGYEQYF	TGTGCCAGCAGTGCATATGGCTACGAGCAGTACTTC
TRBV11-3	few	TRBJ2-5	.	CASTLSGQPEETQYF	TGTGCCAGCACCCTGAGCGGGCAGCCGGAGGAGACCCAGTACTTC
TRBV5-1	few	TRBJ2-7	.	CASSLGAGLYYEQYF	TGCGCCAGCAGCTTGGGGGCCGGGTTGTACTACGAGCAGTACTTC
TRBV7-4	.	TRBJ2-5	TRBD2	CASSLGGLAGGETQYF	TGTGCCAGCAGCTTAGGTGGACTAGCGGGAGGGGAGACCCAGTACTTC
TRBV11-2	many	TRBJ2-1	.	CASSLDPESSYNEQFF	TGTGCCAGCAGCTTAGATCCGGAAAGCTCCTACAATGAGCAGTTCTTC
TRBV3-1	.	TRBJ1-1	.	CASSQMGELGTEAFF	TGTGCCAGCAGCCAGATGGGAGAGCTGGGGACTGAAGCTTTCTTT
TRBV7-9	many	TRBJ2-1	TRBD1	CASSPTTGDWNEQFF	TGTGCCAGCAGCCCTACGACAGGGGATTGGAATGAGCAGTTCTTC
TRBV29-1	.	TRBJ1-1	TRBD1	CSVFPTGGTEAFF	TGCAGCGTTTTCCCGACAGGGGGCACTGAAGCTTTCTTT